Below, 17 T cell receptor beta chains from the same sample are listed, as sequenced in a study of blood T cell repertoires in COVID-19. Repertoires were generated with immunoSEQ multiplex PCR, while TCRdb's copy carries only in-frame clones and drops some. This table has around 300,000 clones, roughly 86% appearing once. Sequenced sample: PBMCs or T cells enriched from blood (not recorded which). All receptors derive from a woman aged 60-75 years who had recovered from COVID-19.

The rearrangement links TRBV27 to TRBJ1-5; 8 bases are shared with TRBD1. Per germline, CDR1 MNHEY and CDR2 SMNVEV (reference sequence). The CDR3 has 15 residues. V dropped 5 bases and J dropped 6; count of bases not matched to a gene: 9. CDR3 region: CASSQGTGYAQPQHF. In DNA form, the CDR3 reads TGTGCCAGCAGTCAAGGGACAGGCTATGCTCAGCCCCAGCATTTT.

This chain joins TRBV3-1 (or the pseudogene TRBV3-2) and TRBJ2-1, with a possible D match to TRBD2 (7 bases). Germline assignment: CDR1 LGHDT and CDR2 YNNKEL (reference sequence). CDR3 length: 19 residues. V lost 2 bases to trimming and J lost 0 bases, with 20 bases between them. The CDR3 sequence: CASSQWRGGGASSYNEQFF. In DNA form, the CDR3 reads TGTGCCAGCAGCCAATGGAGAGGGGGGGGCGCTAGCTCCTACAATGAGCAGTTCTTC.

The chain uses TRBV9 and TRBJ2-5, with 10 nucleotides matching TRBD2. From germline, CDR1 is SGDLS and CDR2 YYNGEE. Trimming at V came to 3 bases and at J to 1 base, leaving 9 bases not matched to a gene. The CDR3 length is 17 residues. CDR3 sequence: CASSALSGLASQETQYF. In DNA, the CDR3 is TGTGCCAGCAGCGCCCTATCGGGACTAGCGTCCCAAGAGACCCAGTACTTC.

This clone was recorded a few times. The J gene is TRBJ2-7, the V gene TRBV7-9, with TRBD1 as a possible D gene (6 bases). Germline lookup yields CDR1 SEHNR and CDR2 FQNEAQ (reference sequence). V was shortened by 3 bases and J by 2 bases, with 14 bases between the two germline ends. The CDR3 length is 15 residues. The chain's CDR3 is CASSFGDNPTYEQYF. The CDR3 DNA reads as TGTGCCAGCAGCTTTGGGGACAATCCTACCTACGAGCAGTACTTC. The variable domain in full, completed from reference TRBV7-9 and TRBJ2-7, reads DTGVSQNPRHKITKRGQNVTFRCDPISEHNRLYWYRQTLGQGPEFLTYFQNEAQLEKSRLLSDRFSAERPKGSFSTLEIQRTEQGDSAMYLCASSFGDNPTYEQYFGPGTRLTVT.

The chain employs TRBV7-2 and TRBJ1-5; TRBD1 agrees at 7 bases. Trimming removed 1 base from V and 1 base from J; junction bases left unmatched: 4. Germline loops: CDR1 SGHTA, CDR2 FQGNSA. The CDR3 sequence is 16 residues long. The CDR3 loop is CASSLEGAWSNQPQHF. The CDR3, as DNA: TGTGCCAGCAGCTTAGAGGGGGCTTGGAGCAATCAGCCCCAGCATTTT.

A single count supports this clone. The chain has TRBV28 and TRBJ1-2; 7 bases fit TRBD1. The CDR3 spans 14 residues. Unmatched junction bases numbered 10, after V lost 6 bases and J lost 6 bases. CDR1 and CDR2 (germline): MDHEN, SYDVKM. CDR3 nucleotide sequence: TGTGCCAGCAGGACACCAGGGGGTGGTAATGGCTACACCTTC. The encoded protein is CASRTPGGGNGYTF.

V and J are TRBV2 and TRBJ1-2; D is possibly TRBD1 (5 bases). V was cut by 4 bases and J by 2 bases, with 38 bases left in between. This CDR3 region has 23 residues. Germline loops: CDR1 SNHLY, CDR2 FYNNEI. The CDR3 reads CASSANSGEVSDGIFLFNYGYTF. CDR3 in DNA: TGTGCCAGCAGTGCAAATTCGGGGGAGGTCTCGGACGGGATTTTCCTGTTCAACTATGGCTACACCTTC.

V is TRBV20-1 and J is TRBJ2-7, with D possibly matching TRBD2 (5 bases). V lost 3 bases, J lost 6 bases, and 9 bases lay in between. In germline, CDR1 is DFQATT, CDR2 SNEGSKA (reference sequence). This CDR3 has 11 residues. For the CDR3, the DNA is TGCAGTGCTAGCCGACGGGGCGAGCAGTACTTC. Its protein product is CSASRRGEQYF.

This clone was detected only once. The chain recombines TRBV28 with TRBJ2-1; the D gene is possibly TRBD1 (6 bases). The germline V and J ends were trimmed by 3 bases and 8 bases, with 17 bases remaining between them. CDR1 and CDR2 (germline): MDHEN, SYDVKM. The CDR3 has 15 residues. This chain's CDR3 is CASSFNRDFRDEQFF. The CDR3 bases are TGTGCCAGCAGTTTTAACAGGGATTTTCGGGATGAGCAGTTCTTC.

The rearrangement links TRBV4-2 to TRBJ2-2; D perhaps matches TRBD1 (6 bases). Per germline, CDR1 LGHNA and CDR2 YNFKEQ. Trimming pared 4 bases from V and 1 base from J, leaving 22 bases between. The CDR3 has 19 amino acids. In nucleotides, the CDR3 is TGTGCCAGCAGCCTCCGTGGGAACAGGGTTACTCAGAACACCGGGGAGCTGTTTTTT. It encodes CASSLRGNRVTQNTGELFF.

CDR3 DNA: TGTGCCAGCAGCTCGCCGGGACAGGAAAAACTGTTTTTT. This gives the protein CASSSPGQEKLFF. The chain employs TRBV7-8 and TRBJ1-4, with TRBD1 matching over 7 bases. The CDR3 extends over 13 amino acids. Trimming cost V 4 bases and J 8 bases; bases outside gene matches: 4. The germline V gene has CDR1 SGHVS and CDR2 FQNEAQ.

The V gene is TRBV24-1, the J gene TRBJ2-1; 9 bases line up with TRBD2. This CDR3 region has 16 residues. V was clipped by 6 bases and J by 4 bases; unmatched bases: 9. The germline gives CDR1 KGHDR, CDR2 SFDVKD. Here the CDR3 DNA reads TGTGCCACCAGTCTAAGCGGGAGGCAAGAATACAATGAGCAGTTCTTC. Amino acids: CATSLSGRQEYNEQFF.

The rearrangement uses TRBV6-5 and TRBJ2-5, with 8 bases matching TRBD2. Trimming removed 0 bases from V and 2 bases from J; junction bases left unmatched: 5. The CDR3 length is 16 residues. Looked up from germline, CDR1 is MNHEY and CDR2 is SVGAGI. The CDR3 protein is CASSYSIAGLQETQYF. CDR3 bases: TGTGCCAGCAGTTACTCGATAGCGGGGCTTCAAGAGACCCAGTACTTC.

This chain connects TRBV19 to TRBJ1-1; D unclear. V was clipped by 4 bases and J by 2 bases, with 8 bases between them. This CDR3 comprises 13 residues. Germline values: CDR1 LNHDA, CDR2 SQIVND (reference sequence). In DNA, the CDR3 is TGTGCCAGTAGTACGCAGGTTAACACTGAAGCTTTCTTT. It codes for CASSTQVNTEAFF.

This chain joins TRBV21-1 and TRBJ2-7; TRBD2 is the table's D call and was not checked against the DNA. TRBV21-1 is a recognized pseudogene. The CDR3 is 12 amino acids. The DNA of the CDR3 is TGTGCCAGCAGCAAAGCATACTACGAGCAGTACTTC. Its protein is CASSKAYYEQYF.

The rearrangement uses TRBV28 and TRBJ1-1; perhaps TRBD1 as D (6 bases). V dropped 4 bases and J dropped 5 bases, with 14 bases sitting between them. Germline V gene sequence: CDR1 MDHEN, CDR2 SYDVKM. This CDR3 region has 14 residues. In DNA, the CDR3 is TGTGCCAGCAGTTCGGGAGGGGGTCGTACTGAAGCTTTCTTT. This gives the protein CASSSGGGRTEAFF.

The V call is TRBV6-1, the J call TRBJ1-3; tentatively, D is TRBD1 (5 bases). CDR3 length: 15 residues. Between the trimmed V and J ends, which lost 3 bases and 4 bases, there was a span of 13 bases. CDR1 is MNHNS and CDR2 is SASEGT in the germline V gene. The CDR3 sequence is CASSDQQVQGNTIYF. The CDR3 region has the DNA TGTGCCAGCAGTGACCAACAGGTACAAGGAAACACCATATATTTT.